A single sample is the source of the 24 T cell receptor beta chains below, sequenced in a study of CD8+ T cells in alopecia areata. Pooled cutaneous lymph node cells were sorted using CD4, CD8alpha, NKG2D, NKG2ACE and other markers. Sequencing templates came from extracted RNA that was reverse transcribed into cDNA. Produced via immunoSEQ multiplex PCR; TCRdb's table is partial and in-frame only. The sample offers over 250,000 clones and no singletons, the top ten holding 1.2%. Material: CD4+ T cells sorted from a lymph node. The receptors were sampled from a C3H/HeJ mouse with alopecia areata. This mouse strain has H2-k as its MHC haplotype.

A word on this clone: These gene names are mouse names. From the germline J gene comes the end of the CDR3, since the read stops 4 residues before it. The V gene is TRBV1, the J gene TRBJ2-5; perhaps TRBD1 as D (5 bases). Germline V lookup: CDR1 NSQYPW, CDR2 LRSPGD (reference sequence). The CDR3 is 14 residues long. V was shortened by 2 bases and J by 2 bases, with 8 bases between the two germline ends. The CDR3 DNA, read in part, is TGCACCTGCAGTGCATACAGGCCCCAAGAC. Translation gives CTCSAYRPQD. The entire CDR3 sequence reads CTCSAYRPQDTQYF. The variable domain in full, with the rest retrieved from reference TRBV1 and TRBJ2-5, is VTLLEQNPRWRLVPRGQAVNLRCILKNSQYPWMSWYQQDLQKQLQWLFTLRSPGDKEVKSLPGADYLATRVTDTELRLQVANMSQGRTLYCTCSAYRPQDTQYFGPGTRLLVL.

This clone was counted only a few times. The junction departs from germline at one end; a sequencing error may be responsible. All gene names here are mouse names. The CDR3 end falls 4 residues outside the read, so it is completed with the germline J gene. The chain combines TRBV3 with TRBJ2-5; D might be TRBD2 (7 bases). This CDR3 has 15 residues. The germline CDR1 and CDR2 sequences are SNHLY and FYNGKV (reference sequence). This chain's CDR3 is CANSLELGAQDTQYF. CDR3 DNA (partial): TGTGCCAACAGCTTAGAGCTGGGGGCCCAAGAC.

A remark on this clone: All gene names here are mouse names. Read sequence stops 4 residues before the CDR3 end, and the germline J gene provides the missing end. Other DNA sequences of this sample code for an identical CDR3. This chain uses TRBV13-1 with TRBJ1-1, with a weak D call TRBD1 (5 bases). CDR1 is NSHNY, CDR2 SYGAGN, per germline. The CDR3 is 12 amino acids. This CDR3 is CASSAGGTEVFF. CDR3 bases read: TGTGCCAGCAGTGCTGGGGGGACA.

In the case of this clone: The gene symbols are mouse symbols. The read falls 4 residues short of the CDR3 end, and the missing part is taken from the germline J gene. V usage is TRBV13-1 and J usage is TRBJ2-1, with TRBD1 matching 9 bases. Germline trimming cut 3 bases from V and 4 bases from J; bases unmatched to any gene: 5. The CDR3 sequence is 15 residues long. Looked up from germline, CDR1 is NSHNY and CDR2 is SYGAGN. CDR3: CASSASGTGYAEQFF. The DNA read from the CDR3 is TGTGCCAGCAGTGCATCCGGGACAGGGTATGCT.

This clone was seen a handful of times. Each gene name is a mouse one. Coverage ceases 4 residues before the CDR3 finishes, and the germline J gene fills in the end. The sample holds other DNA sequences that translate to the same CDR3. The chain recombines TRBV19 with TRBJ2-1; D may be TRBD2 (7 bases). This CDR3 contains 15 residues. Germline CDR1 reads FNHDT; CDR2 reads SITEND (reference sequence). Trimming removed 1 base at V and 1 base at J, with 9 bases between. The CDR3 DNA, read in part, is TGTGCCAGCAGTATATGGGGGGCGAACTATGCT. The encoded protein is CASSIWGANYA. The whole CDR3 is CASSIWGANYAEQFF.

This clone appeared a few times. Genes and germline come from the mouse. The DNA ends 4 residues before the CDR3 does, and the rest of the CDR3 is filled in from the germline J gene. This chain links TRBV13-3 with TRBJ1-2; no clear D. This CDR3 region has 15 residues. V lost 4 bases and J 2 bases, leaving 15 bases between the germline ends. Germline CDR1 and CDR2: NNHDY and SYVADS. This CDR3 reads CASSSLGRENSDYTF. The covered CDR3 bases are TGTGCCAGCAGTTCTCTGGGGAGGGAGAACTCC.

This clone was found a few times. Any gene name here is a mouse gene name. The read comes to an end 4 residues before the CDR3 does, leaving the germline J gene to fill in the end. The sample carries other DNA sequences with the same CDR3. The chain joins TRBV1 to TRBJ2-3; D is unclear. The CDR3 runs 15 residues. In germline, CDR1 is NSQYPW, CDR2 LRSPGD (reference sequence). Trimming shortened V by 3 bases and J by 0 bases, and 10 bases separated the two germline ends. The part of the CDR3 DNA that was read is TGCACCTGCAGTGCGGAGACATCTAGTGCAGAA. This translates into CTCSAETSSAE. The complete CDR3 sequence is CTCSAETSSAETLYF.

This clone was found many times. Gene names refer to mouse genes. The read finishes 4 residues shy of the CDR3 end, and the germline J gene is used to complete it. Other DNA sequences in the same sample also yield this CDR3. The chain recombines TRBV1 with TRBJ2-2; TRBD2 is a possible D gene (7 bases). CDR3 length: 14 amino acids. The V end lost 2 bases, the J end lost 4 bases, and 8 bases lay between the germline ends. Looked up from germline, CDR1 is NSQYPW and CDR2 is LRSPGD (reference sequence). CDR3 DNA (partial): TGCACCTGCAGTGCAAGGGGGGCCACCGGG. Translating gives CTCSARGATG. The CDR3, in full, reads CTCSARGATGQLYF.

This clone was detected a few times. Mouse germline and gene names are used. The read terminates 4 residues ahead of where the CDR3 ends, so the germline J gene completes it. This sample also contains other DNA sequences that code for the same CDR3. The V call is TRBV13-1, the J call TRBJ2-1; TRBD2 matches at 11 bases. With 3 bases clipped from V and 4 bases from J, the junction kept 3 bases outside the gene matches. From germline, CDR1 is NSHNY and CDR2 SYGAGN. The CDR3 loop spans 15 amino acids. CDR3 protein: CASSGTGGRYAEQFF. Partial CDR3 DNA: TGTGCCAGCAGTGGGACTGGGGGGAGATATGCT.

This clone occurred a few times. The germline and genes are mouse ones. The read falls 4 residues short of the CDR3 end, and the missing part is taken from the germline J gene. The sample has other DNA sequences that encode this CDR3 too. The V and J genes are TRBV13-1 and TRBJ2-4, with 7 bases aligning to TRBD1. This CDR3 region has 15 residues. Germline CDR1 and CDR2: NSHNY and SYGAGN. With 0 bases clipped from V and 1 base from J, the junction kept 2 bases outside the gene matches. The chain's CDR3 is CASSDAGGGQNTLYF. The CDR3 DNA, read in part, is TGTGCCAGCAGTGATGCAGGGGGAGGTCAAAAC.

With respect to this clone: These gene names are mouse names. The sequence runs out 4 residues before the end of the CDR3; the remainder is reconstructed from the germline J gene. This chain links TRBV19 with TRBJ1-2; 10 bases align to TRBD1. This CDR3 has 15 amino acids. J lost 0 bases, V lost 4 bases, and 3 bases had no gene match. Germline V gene data show CDR1 as FNHDT and CDR2 as SITEND (reference sequence). Partial CDR3 DNA: TGTGCCAGCAGTGAAGACAGGGGGCCAAACTCC. Its protein product is CASSEDRGPNS. The entire CDR3 is CASSEDRGPNSDYTF.

With regard to this clone: Gene names and germline refer to mouse. The CDR3 is cut off 4 residues early in the read; its end comes from the germline J gene. The gene calls are TRBV13-3 and TRBJ2-5; 9 positions match TRBD2. This CDR3 spans 15 amino acids. The germline CDR1 and CDR2 sequences are NNHDY and SYVADS. V lost 5 bases, J lost 0 bases, and 4 bases stayed unmatched. CDR3 DNA, as far as it was read: TGTGCCAGCAGGCTGGGGGGGGTTAACCAAGAC. This codes for CASRLGGVNQD. The whole CDR3 sequence is CASRLGGVNQDTQYF.

Concerning this clone itself: Here the gene names and germline are mouse. The sequenced fragment ends 4 residues before the CDR3 boundary, so the rest is inferred from the germline J gene. The sample contains more than one DNA sequence encoding this CDR3. V usage is TRBV13-1 and J usage is TRBJ2-7, with 10 positions matching TRBD2. The CDR3 spans 15 residues. The trim removed 0 bases at V and 3 bases at J, leaving 3 bases unmatched. Germline loops: CDR1 NSHNY, CDR2 SYGAGN. CDR3 region: CASSDARTGGYEQYF. The part of the CDR3 DNA that was read is TGTGCCAGCAGTGATGCGAGGACTGGGGGCTAT.

Remarks on this clone: Each gene name is a mouse one. The read ends 4 residues shy of where the CDR3 ends; the end is completed using the germline J gene. Other DNA sequences in the same sample also yield this CDR3. The V and J genes are TRBV5 and TRBJ2-2; the D is unclear. The germline V and J ends were trimmed by 1 base and 0 bases, with 6 bases remaining between them. This CDR3 has 15 residues. Germline assignment: CDR1 LGHNA and CDR2 YNLKQL (reference sequence). CDR3 DNA (partial): TGTGCCAGCAGCCAAGGCCAGGCAAACACCGGG. Amino acids: CASSQGQANTG. The complete CDR3 reads CASSQGQANTGQLYF.

This clone was picked up a small number of times. Gene names and germline match the mouse. The CDR3 extends 4 residues past the end of the read, so its final part is completed from the germline J gene. The chain links TRBV13-1 to TRBJ2-2, with TRBD1 matching 9 bases. The germline V gene has CDR1 NSHNY and CDR2 SYGAGN. After removal of 9 bases from V and 1 base from J, the junction contained 4 bases not matched to a gene. The CDR3 loop spans 14 amino acids. The DNA read from the CDR3 is TGTGCCACAGGGACAGGGATAAACACCGGG. Encoded protein: CATGTGINTG. The full-length CDR3 reads as CATGTGINTGQLYF.

As regards this clone: Gene names and germline match the mouse. The read gets to within 4 residues of the CDR3 end, and the germline J gene fills in the rest. The chain couples TRBV1 to TRBJ1-2, with 7 bases aligning to TRBD1. The CDR3 consists of 14 residues. CDR1 and CDR2 from the germline V gene are NSQYPW and LRSPGD (reference sequence). Trimming took 2 bases from V and 3 from J; bases not matched to a gene: 3. The part of the CDR3 DNA that was read is TGCACCTGCAGTGCACGACAGGGCTACTCC. It encodes CTCSARQGYS. The CDR3 in its entirety is CTCSARQGYSDYTF.

In its sample, this clone was seen a few times. Gene names are the mouse ones. Sequencing ends 4 residues short of the CDR3 end; the germline J gene provides the rest. The V call is TRBV1, the J call TRBJ2-3, with D unresolved. V was trimmed by 0 bases and J by 2 bases, leaving 6 bases between them. Germline CDR1 and CDR2: NSQYPW and LRSPGD (reference sequence). CDR3 length: 14 residues. The CDR3 here is CTCSADTAAETLYF. CDR3 bases read: TGCACCTGCAGTGCAGATACTGCTGCAGAA. Using reference TRBV1 and TRBJ2-3 for the parts outside the CDR3, the full variable domain is VTLLEQNPRWRLVPRGQAVNLRCILKNSQYPWMSWYQQDLQKQLQWLFTLRSPGDKEVKSLPGADYLATRVTDTELRLQVANMSQGRTLYCTCSADTAAETLYFGSGTRLTVL.

This clone showed up just a few times. Germline and genes: mouse. The read falls 4 residues short of the CDR3 end, and the missing part is taken from the germline J gene. The chain joins TRBV13-3 to TRBJ2-3; no definite D call. Germline values: CDR1 NNHDY, CDR2 SYVADS. V was trimmed by 2 bases and J by 0 bases, leaving 7 bases between them. CDR3 length equals 14 residues. The CDR3 region is CASSEHSSAETLYF. CDR3 DNA, as far as it was read: TGTGCCAGCAGTGAACACAGTAGTGCAGAA.

This clone was counted between two and nine times. Gene names follow the mouse nomenclature. The read ends 4 residues shy of where the CDR3 ends; the end is completed using the germline J gene. The chain is built from TRBV1 and TRBJ2-5, with D possibly being TRBD2 (6 bases). Germline V gene lookup returns CDR1 NSQYPW and CDR2 LRSPGD (reference sequence). The V end was cut by 7 bases, the J end by 0 bases, with 14 bases between. This CDR3 is built from 15 residues. Incomplete CDR3 DNA: TGCACCTGCACCTCCAACTGGGTTAACCAAGAC. Translation gives CTCTSNWVNQD. The CDR3 as a whole reads CTCTSNWVNQDTQYF.

This clone was detected only a few times. These gene names are mouse names. The read falls 3 residues short of the CDR3 end, and the missing part is taken from the germline J gene. The chain couples TRBV13-1 to TRBJ1-6; 7 bases agree with TRBD1. TRBJ1-6 is filed as an ORF, its function uncertain. Per the germline V gene, CDR1 is NSHNY and CDR2 is SYGAGN. J gave up 4 bases and V 2 bases, and 3 bases lay outside the gene matches. This CDR3 spans 15 amino acids. The CDR3 protein is CASSEGRGYNSPLYF. The DNA read from the CDR3 is TGTGCCAGCAGTGAAGGCAGGGGGTATAATTCGCCC.

Notes on this clone: Mouse gene names apply. The CDR3 loop is CASSRDRGPEQFF. The CDR3 DNA, read in part, is TGTGCCAGCAGCAGGGACAGGGGCCCT. V usage is TRBV5 and J usage is TRBJ2-1, with TRBD1 identical over 10 bases. The read is 4 residues too short to cover the CDR3 end, so that end is filled in from the germline J gene. CDR3 length equals 13 residues. Germline V lookup: CDR1 LGHNA, CDR2 YNLKQL (reference sequence).

Turning to this clone: The genes are named according to mouse. The CDR3 goes on 4 residues after the read ends, and that part is filled in from the germline J gene. Other DNA sequences in this sample translate to the same CDR3. This chain links TRBV31 with TRBJ2-2, with 7 bases that match TRBD1. The length of the CDR3 is 14 residues. With V trimmed by 3 bases and J by 4 bases, 5 bases remained unmatched. Germline V lookup: CDR1 GKSSPN, CDR2 SITVG. CDR3 DNA, as far as it was read: TGTGCCTGGAGCCGACAGGGAGGCACCGGG. It is translated as CAWSRQGGTG. The entire CDR3 protein is CAWSRQGGTGQLYF.

Only a few counts were recorded for this clone. Mouse names are used for the genes. The CDR3 loop is CASSPGTDPYNSPLYF. The CDR3 bases that were read are TGTGCCAGCAGTCCCGGGACAGATCCCTATAATTCGCCC. The chain carries TRBV19 and TRBJ1-6, with 7 bases lining up with TRBD1. The read stops 3 residues short of the end of the CDR3; the missing end is completed from the germline J gene. TRBJ1-6 is known as an ORF, though its function is uncertain. The CDR3 runs to 16 residues. V dropped 4 bases and J dropped 2; count of bases not matched to a gene: 6. Germline CDR1 is FNHDT and CDR2 is SITEND (reference sequence).

On this clone: Gene names follow the mouse nomenclature. Read data end 4 residues before the CDR3 end; the end is taken from the germline J gene. The chain links TRBV5 to TRBJ2-2, with TRBD1 matching over 10 bases. This CDR3 is built from 15 residues. Trimming at V came to 4 bases and at J to 4 bases, leaving 3 bases not matched to a gene. CDR1 is LGHNA and CDR2 is YNLKQL in the germline V gene (reference sequence). The CDR3 loop is CASSPRDRGTGQLYF. The DNA read from the CDR3 is TGTGCCAGCAGCCCCCGGGACAGGGGCACCGGG.